What follows is one T cell receptor beta chain and its context. Clones were read by immunoSEQ multiplex PCR, and TCRdb kept only the in-frame ones, dropping some. The data contain 200,000 to 250,000 clones, more than 75% of them seen just once; the ten biggest clones take up 1.5% to 2%. The data are from a study of blood T cell repertoires in COVID-19. About the research overall: The samples span acute and convalescent COVID-19 from the United States, Italy and Spain. The cDNA or gDNA used as material had been derived from T cells, B-cell-depleted T cells, or PBMCs.

The sample taken for sequencing was peripheral blood. The clonotype comes from a woman in her sixties or seventies who had recovered from COVID-19.

CDR3 DNA: TGTGCCAGCAGTATAGAGGACAGGGTTACAGGGGAGCAGTACTTC. It codes for CASSIEDRVTGEQYF. The genes are TRBV25-1 and TRBJ2-7; 8 bases match TRBD1. The V segment lost 5 bases and the J segment 7 bases; nucleotides outside the gene matches: 13. The length of the CDR3 is 15 residues. Looked up from germline, CDR1 is MGHDK and CDR2 is SYGVNS.